These T cell receptor beta chains were read from a single sample in a study of CD4 T cells in relation to SARS-CoV-2 and coronaviruses. The antigens these receptors bind are not known. This table comes from immunoSEQ multiplex PCR, and its TCRdb copy is limited to in-frame clones, with some not included. Among over 25,000 clones listed, 70% to 85% were seen once. Material for sequencing was CD4+ T cells from PBMCs, cultured in vitro. These receptors all stem from a human donor in good health. Each CDR3 is given without its conserved first and last residue.

TRBV6-5 ASSPGLASIYEQY
TRBV6-5 ASSYAGQGRVDTQY
TRBV20-1 SASSGPLSSYEQY
TRBV9 ASSVRLAGSSYNEQF
TRBV4-3 ASSQEASTGSYGGLF
TRBV7-8 ASSPRQGFYEQY
TRBV7-2 ASRITGGSSYNEQF
TRBV11-1 ASSLATLGRGTF
TRBV7-9 ASSLWGGDEKLF
TRBV30 AWDLRTGEAF
TRBV2 ASSPRTGDSEAF
TRBV7-3 ASSYRGGQGYT
TRBV25-1 ASSDGQGGETQY
TRBV6-4 APGTGGAGELF
TRBV5-1 ASSPVTYSSGGAADTQY
TRBV7-6 ASSRGYGNTGELF
TRBV2 ASRTGRQGNQPQH
TRBV29-1 SPGGSGETQY
TRBV6-5 ASRTGTNTEAF
TRBV2 ASRGGHSGNTIY
TRBV5-1 ASSLTGNQPQH
TRBV18 ASSPMRQGGLNYGYT
TRBV18 ASSPRVADYNEQF
TRBV6-2/TRBV6-3 ASSYSAGSADTQY
TRBV19 ASSIGGVGADTQY
TRBV19 ASSPLTGERGTEAF
TRBV2 ASSDQDGVYGYT
TRBV27 ASLKRETDTQY
TRBV19 ASTPFGIASNTGELF
TRBV5-1 ASSLDGANVLT
TRBV6-5 ASSYSAMGVYEQY
TRBV5-4 ASRLTGGHTYEQY
TRBV7-2 ASSLSSLGNQPQH
TRBV2 ASSLISNNEQF
TRBV19 ASSTAGRTSGGSYEQY
TRBV11-3 ASSPGRSTGELF
TRBV7-2 ASSLELAGGLEQY
TRBV19 ATRTGDSGNTIY
TRBV6-5 ASFQGNEQF
TRBV29-1 SVVEGIGLQPQH
TRBV6-5 ASRYTDTQY
TRBV7-2 ASISGSGPDTQY
TRBV3-1/TRBV3-2 ASRLGGLAGGETQY
TRBV6-6 ASRGGSTGANVLT
TRBV12-3/TRBV12-4 ASSHIDTQY
TRBV6-5 ASMTGNTGELF
TRBV7-3 ASSLTGLAGGINEQF
TRBV24-1 ATSDTGVSGGTDTQY
TRBV28 ASSLDPRGWGNIQY
TRBV7-2 ASSLDPGPSSGNTIY
TRBV3-1/TRBV3-2 ASSQGPQTQY
TRBV6-6 ASSPPEKRESGYPYNEQF